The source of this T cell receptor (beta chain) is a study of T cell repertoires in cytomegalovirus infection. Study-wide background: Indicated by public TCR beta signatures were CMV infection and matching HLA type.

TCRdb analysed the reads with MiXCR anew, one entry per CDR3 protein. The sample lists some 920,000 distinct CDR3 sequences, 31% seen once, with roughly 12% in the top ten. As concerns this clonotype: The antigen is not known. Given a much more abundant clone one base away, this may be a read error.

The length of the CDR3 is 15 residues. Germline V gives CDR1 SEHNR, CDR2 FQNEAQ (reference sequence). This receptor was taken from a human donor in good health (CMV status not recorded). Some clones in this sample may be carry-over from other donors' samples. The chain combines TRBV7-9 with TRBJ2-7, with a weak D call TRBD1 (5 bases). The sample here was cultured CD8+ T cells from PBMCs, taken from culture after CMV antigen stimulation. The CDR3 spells CAGQRPSRPSYEQYF. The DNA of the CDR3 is TGTGCGGGGCAGCGCCCCAGTAGGCCCTCCTACGAGCAGTACTTC.